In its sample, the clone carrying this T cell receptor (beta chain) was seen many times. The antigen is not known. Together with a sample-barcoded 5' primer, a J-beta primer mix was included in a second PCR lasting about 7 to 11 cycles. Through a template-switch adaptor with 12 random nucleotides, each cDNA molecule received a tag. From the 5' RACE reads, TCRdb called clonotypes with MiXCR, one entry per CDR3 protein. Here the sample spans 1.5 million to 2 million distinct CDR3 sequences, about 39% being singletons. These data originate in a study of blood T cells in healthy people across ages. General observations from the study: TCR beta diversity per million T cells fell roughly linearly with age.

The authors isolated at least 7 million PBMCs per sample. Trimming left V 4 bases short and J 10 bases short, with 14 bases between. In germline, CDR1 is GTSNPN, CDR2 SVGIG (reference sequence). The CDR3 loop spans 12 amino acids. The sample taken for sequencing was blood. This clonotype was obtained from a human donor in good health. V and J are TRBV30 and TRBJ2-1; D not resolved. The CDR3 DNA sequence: TGTGCCTGGACGAGAGGCGCTTCGGAGCAGTTCTTC. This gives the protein CAWTRGASEQFF.